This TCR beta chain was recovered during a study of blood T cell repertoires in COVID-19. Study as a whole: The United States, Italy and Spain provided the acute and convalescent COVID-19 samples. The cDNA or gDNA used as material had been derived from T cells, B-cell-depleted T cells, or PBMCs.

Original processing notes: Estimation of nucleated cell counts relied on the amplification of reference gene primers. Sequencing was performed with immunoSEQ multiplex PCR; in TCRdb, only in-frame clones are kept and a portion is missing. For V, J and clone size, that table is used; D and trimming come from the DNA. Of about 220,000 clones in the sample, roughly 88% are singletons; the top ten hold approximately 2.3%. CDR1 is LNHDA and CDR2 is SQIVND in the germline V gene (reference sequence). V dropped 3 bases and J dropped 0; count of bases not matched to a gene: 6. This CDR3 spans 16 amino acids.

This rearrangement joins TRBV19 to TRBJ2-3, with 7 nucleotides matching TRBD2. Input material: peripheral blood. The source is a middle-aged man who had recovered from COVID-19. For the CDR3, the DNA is TGTGCCAGTAGTATGGGGGGGGTGCCTAGCACAGATACGCAGTATTTT. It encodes CASSMGGVPSTDTQYF.